The present TCR beta chain was sequenced within a study of blood T cell repertoires in COVID-19. Study as a whole: Samples taken during acute and convalescent COVID-19 were collected in the United States, Italy and Spain.

TCRdb's copy holds only in-frame clones and misses some; the assay was immunoSEQ multiplex PCR. This table has 150,000 to 180,000 clones, roughly 80% appearing once. Looked up from germline, CDR1 is SNHLY and CDR2 is FYNNEI. CDR3 length: 13 amino acids. V lost 5 bases, J lost 3 bases, and 8 bases lay in between. The specimen was peripheral blood. The V and J genes are TRBV2 and TRBJ2-1, with D perhaps TRBD1 (6 bases). The receptor was derived from a woman aged 55-70 years with acute or convalescent COVID-19. The CDR3 protein is CASSHRVYNEQFF. As DNA, the CDR3 is TGTGCCAGCAGTCACAGGGTCTACAATGAGCAGTTCTTC.